This is a list of T cell receptor beta chains from one sample in a study of blood T cell repertoires in COVID-19. Measured with immunoSEQ multiplex PCR; TCRdb has only the in-frame clones, and not every one. The data hold a few hundred thousand clones, with around 85% observed a single time. Sequenced input: PBMCs or T cells enriched from blood (not recorded which). The source is a woman aged 40 to 49 with acute COVID-19. CDR3s leave out the opening cysteine and the closing phenylalanine or tryptophan.

v_gene	len	j_gene	CDR3aa
TRBV5-6	9	TRBJ2-3	ASSFQDTQY
TRBV4-1	14	TRBJ1-4	ASSQERQATNEKLF
TRBV7-9	12	TRBJ2-1	ASSLTLDRNEQF
TRBV7-3	13	TRBJ2-5	ASSLGSGSEETQY
TRBV25-1	12	TRBJ1-2	ASSESRLNYGYT
TRBV11-1	14	TRBJ2-1	ASSLMAGGGYNEQF
TRBV28	14	TRBJ2-7	ASSLGDRGLQYEQY
TRBV27	14	TRBJ2-1	ASSFVLAGGPGEQF
TRBV5-1	15	TRBJ2-7	ASSLAGAGGVRNEQY
TRBV7-9	12	TRBJ1-2	ASRSTGSGSGYT
TRBV4-1	14	TRBJ2-7	ASSQGRASGSYEQY
TRBV7-9	13	TRBJ2-7	ASSLNPSVKVQQY
TRBV28	12	TRBJ2-7	ASSLGQVPYEQY
TRBV18	12	TRBJ2-5	ASSPGQAGETQY
TRBV18	13	TRBJ2-7	ASSVRTSGPYEQY
TRBV6-5	13	TRBJ2-2	ASRSGTTDTGELF